The present TCR beta chain was sequenced within a study of CD8 T cells in ankylosing spondylitis. MiXCR was run by TCRdb on the 5' RACE reads, yielding one entry per CDR3 protein. The sample consists of hundreds of thousands of distinct CDR3 sequences, 25% to 30% of them appearing once. Only a few counts were recorded for this clonotype. The target antigen is unknown. Findings and limits, study-wide: Fewer than 10 highly homologous variants made up a TCR beta motif that seemed to typify ankylosing spondylitis blood.

The CDR3 sequence is 15 residues long. Germline CDR1 and CDR2: SGHTA and FQGNSA. V lost 4 bases, J lost 2 bases, and 5 bases stayed unmatched. The source of this sequence is a male donor with ankylosing spondylitis. The specimen sequenced was blood, either unsorted or a sorted T cell fraction (not recorded which). The chain joins TRBV7-2 to TRBJ2-1; 7 nucleotides line up with TRBD1. CDR3 protein: CASSSYRGTYNEQFF. In DNA, the CDR3 is TGTGCCAGCAGCTCGTACAGGGGAACCTACAATGAGCAGTTCTTC.